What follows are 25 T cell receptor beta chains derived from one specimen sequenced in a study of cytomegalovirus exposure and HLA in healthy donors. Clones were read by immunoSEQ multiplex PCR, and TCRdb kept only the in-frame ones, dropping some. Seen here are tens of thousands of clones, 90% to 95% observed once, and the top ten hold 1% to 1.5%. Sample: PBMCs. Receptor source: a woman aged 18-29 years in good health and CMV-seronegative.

CDR3 DNA sequence: TGTGCCAGCAGCTTAGGGCAGACCGGGGAGCTGTTTTTT. Translating gives CASSLGQTGELFF. The chain employs TRBV7-2 and TRBJ2-2; D ambiguous. With 1 base removed from V and 5 bases from J, the gap between germline ends came to 5 bases. The length of the CDR3 is 13 residues. The germline gives CDR1 SGHTA, CDR2 FQGNSA.

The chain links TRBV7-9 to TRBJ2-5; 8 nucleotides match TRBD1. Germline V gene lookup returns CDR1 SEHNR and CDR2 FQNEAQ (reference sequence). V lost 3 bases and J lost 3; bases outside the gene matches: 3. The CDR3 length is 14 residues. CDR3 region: CASSLSQGEETQYF. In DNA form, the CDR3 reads TGTGCCAGCAGCTTGTCACAGGGGGAAGAGACCCAGTACTTC.

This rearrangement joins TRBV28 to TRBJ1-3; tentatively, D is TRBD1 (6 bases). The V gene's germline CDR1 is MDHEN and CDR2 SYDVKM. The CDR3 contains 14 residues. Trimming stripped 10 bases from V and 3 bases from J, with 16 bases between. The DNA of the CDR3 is TGTGCCATTACCGGAACAGGGATTGGAAACACCATATATTTT. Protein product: CAITGTGIGNTIYF. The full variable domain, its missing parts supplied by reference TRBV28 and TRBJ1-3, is DVKVTQSSRYLVKRTGEKVFLECVQDMDHENMFWYRQDPGLGLRLIYFSYDVKMKEKGDIPEGYSVSREKKERFSLILESASTNQTSMYLCAITGTGIGNTIYFGEGSWLTVV.

The CDR3 reads CASSLTAIQETQYF. DNA for the CDR3: TGCGCCAGCAGCCTGACAGCAATCCAAGAGACCCAGTACTTC. The J gene is TRBJ2-5, the V gene TRBV5-1; a possible D gene is TRBD1 (5 bases). With 4 bases removed from V and 1 base from J, the gap between germline ends came to 11 bases. CDR1 is SGHRS, CDR2 YFSETQ, per germline. The CDR3 sequence is 14 residues long.

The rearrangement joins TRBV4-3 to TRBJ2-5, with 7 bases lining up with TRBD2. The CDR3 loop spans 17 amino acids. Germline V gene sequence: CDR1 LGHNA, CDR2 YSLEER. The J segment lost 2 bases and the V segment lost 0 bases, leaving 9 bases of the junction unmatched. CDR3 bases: TGCGCCAGCAGCCAAGATTTGGGGGGGTTAGGACAAGAGACCCAGTACTTC. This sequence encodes CASSQDLGGLGQETQYF.

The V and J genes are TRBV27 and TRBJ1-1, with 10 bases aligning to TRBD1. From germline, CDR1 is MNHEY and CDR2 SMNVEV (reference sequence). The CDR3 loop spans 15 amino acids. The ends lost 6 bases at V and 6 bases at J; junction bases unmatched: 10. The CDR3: CASRGQGTEVAEAFF. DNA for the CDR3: TGTGCCAGCAGGGGACAGGGGACAGAGGTCGCTGAAGCTTTCTTT.

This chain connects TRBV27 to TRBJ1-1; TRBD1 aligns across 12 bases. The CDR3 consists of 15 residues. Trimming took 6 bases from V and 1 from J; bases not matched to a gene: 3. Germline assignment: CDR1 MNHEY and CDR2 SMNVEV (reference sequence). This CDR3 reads CASSSGQGANTEAFF. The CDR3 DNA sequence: TGTGCCAGCAGCTCGGGACAGGGGGCGAACACTGAAGCTTTCTTT.

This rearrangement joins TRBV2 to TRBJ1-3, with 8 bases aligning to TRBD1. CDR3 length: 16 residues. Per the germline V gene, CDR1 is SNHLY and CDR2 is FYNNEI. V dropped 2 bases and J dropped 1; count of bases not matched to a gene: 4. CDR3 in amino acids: CASSEMGQVSGNTIYF. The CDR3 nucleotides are TGTGCCAGCAGTGAAATGGGACAGGTGTCTGGAAACACCATATATTTT.

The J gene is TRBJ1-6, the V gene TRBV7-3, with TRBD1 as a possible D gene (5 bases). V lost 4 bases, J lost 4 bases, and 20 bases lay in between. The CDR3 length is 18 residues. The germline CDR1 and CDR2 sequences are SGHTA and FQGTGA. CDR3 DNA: TGTGCCAGCAGCTCCGACAACAGACAGACTCAATATAATTCACCCCTCCACTTT. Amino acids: CASSSDNRQTQYNSPLHF.

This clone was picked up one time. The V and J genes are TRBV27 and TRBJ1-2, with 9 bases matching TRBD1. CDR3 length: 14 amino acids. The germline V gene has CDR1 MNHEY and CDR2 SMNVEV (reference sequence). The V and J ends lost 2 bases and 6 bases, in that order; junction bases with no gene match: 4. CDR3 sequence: CASSLTGTGNGYTF. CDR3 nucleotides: TGTGCCAGCAGTTTAACCGGGACAGGGAATGGCTACACCTTC.

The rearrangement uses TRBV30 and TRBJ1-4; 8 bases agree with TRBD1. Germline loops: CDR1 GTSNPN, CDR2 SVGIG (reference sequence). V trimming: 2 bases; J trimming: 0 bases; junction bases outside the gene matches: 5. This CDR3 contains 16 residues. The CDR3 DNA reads TGTGCCTGGAGTCAGGACAGGGTAGCAACTAATGAAAAACTGTTTTTT. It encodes CAWSQDRVATNEKLFF. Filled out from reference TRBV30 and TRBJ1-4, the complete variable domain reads SQTIHQWPATLVQPVGSPLSLECTVEGTSNPNLYWYRQAAGRGLQLLFYSVGIGQISSEVPQNLSASRPQDRQFILSSKKLLLSDSGFYLCAWSQDRVATNEKLFFGSGTQLSVL.

The CDR3 here is CASSEGQFGYTF. The CDR3, as DNA: TGTGCCAGCAGTGAGGGACAGTTTGGCTACACCTTC. V is TRBV25-1 and J is TRBJ1-2; 7 bases are a match to TRBD1. Per the germline V gene, CDR1 is MGHDK and CDR2 is SYGVNS. The J segment lost 7 bases and the V segment lost 3 bases, leaving 2 bases of the junction unmatched. The CDR3 covers 12 residues.

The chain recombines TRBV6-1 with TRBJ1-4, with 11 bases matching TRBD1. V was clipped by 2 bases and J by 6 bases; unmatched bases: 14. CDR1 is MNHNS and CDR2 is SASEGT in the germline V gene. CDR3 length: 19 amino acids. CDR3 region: CASSETGTGGYLAYEKLFF. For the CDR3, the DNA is TGTGCCAGCAGTGAAACCGGGACAGGGGGATATTTGGCGTATGAAAAACTGTTTTTT.

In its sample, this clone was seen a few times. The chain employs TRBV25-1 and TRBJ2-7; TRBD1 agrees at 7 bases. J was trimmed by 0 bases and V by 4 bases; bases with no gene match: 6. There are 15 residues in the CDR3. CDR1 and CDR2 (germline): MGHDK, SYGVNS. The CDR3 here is CASSGKGGTSYEQYF. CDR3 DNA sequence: TGTGCCAGCAGTGGAAAAGGGGGCACCTCCTACGAGCAGTACTTC.

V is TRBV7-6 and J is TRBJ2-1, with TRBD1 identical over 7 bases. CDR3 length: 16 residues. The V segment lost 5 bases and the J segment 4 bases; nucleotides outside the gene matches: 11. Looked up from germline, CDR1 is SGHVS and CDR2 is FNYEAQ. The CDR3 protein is CASSPAPGQLYNEQFF. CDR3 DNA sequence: TGTGCCAGCAGCCCTGCTCCGGGACAGTTGTACAATGAGCAGTTCTTC. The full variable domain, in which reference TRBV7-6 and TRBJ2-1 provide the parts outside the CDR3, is GAGVSQSPRYKVTKRGQDVALRCDPISGHVSLYWYRQALGQGPEFLTYFNYEAQQDKSGLPNDRFSAERPEGSISTLTIQRTEQRDSAMYRCASSPAPGQLYNEQFFGPGTRLTVL.

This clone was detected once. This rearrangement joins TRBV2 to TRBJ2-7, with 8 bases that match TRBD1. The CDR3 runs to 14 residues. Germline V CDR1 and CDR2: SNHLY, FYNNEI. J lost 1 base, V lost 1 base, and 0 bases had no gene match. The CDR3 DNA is TGTGCCAGCAGTGAAGACAGGGGGTCCTACGAGCAGTACTTC. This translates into CASSEDRGSYEQYF.

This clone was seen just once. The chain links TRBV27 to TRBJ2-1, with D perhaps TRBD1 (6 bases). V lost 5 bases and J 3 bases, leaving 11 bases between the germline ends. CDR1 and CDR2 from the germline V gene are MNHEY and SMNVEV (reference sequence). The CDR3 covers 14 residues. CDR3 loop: CASSPQGFYNEQFF. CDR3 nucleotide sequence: TGTGCCAGCAGTCCACAGGGATTCTACAATGAGCAGTTCTTC.

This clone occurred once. The DNA for the CDR3 is TGCGCCAGCAGCCAAGATGGCCCGGGACACCTTAGCAATCAGCCCCAGCATTTT. Residues: CASSQDGPGHLSNQPQHF. This rearrangement joins TRBV4-3 to TRBJ1-5; D perhaps matches TRBD1 (6 bases). Per germline, CDR1 LGHNA and CDR2 YSLEER. Trimming pared 0 bases from V and 0 bases from J, leaving 15 bases between. This CDR3 spans 18 amino acids.

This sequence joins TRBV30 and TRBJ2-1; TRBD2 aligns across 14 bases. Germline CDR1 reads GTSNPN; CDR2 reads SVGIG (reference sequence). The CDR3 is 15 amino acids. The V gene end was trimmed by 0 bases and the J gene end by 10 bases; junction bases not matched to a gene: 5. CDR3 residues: CAWSVGLAGVREQFF. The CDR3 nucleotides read TGTGCCTGGAGTGTGGGACTAGCGGGAGTGAGAGAGCAGTTCTTC.

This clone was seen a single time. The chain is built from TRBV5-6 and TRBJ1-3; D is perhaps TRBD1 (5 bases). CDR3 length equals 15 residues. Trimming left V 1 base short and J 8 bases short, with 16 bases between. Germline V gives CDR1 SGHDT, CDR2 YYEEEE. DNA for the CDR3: TGTGCCAGCAGCTTGCGGCCAGGGTTCAGAGACACCATATATTTT. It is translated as CASSLRPGFRDTIYF.

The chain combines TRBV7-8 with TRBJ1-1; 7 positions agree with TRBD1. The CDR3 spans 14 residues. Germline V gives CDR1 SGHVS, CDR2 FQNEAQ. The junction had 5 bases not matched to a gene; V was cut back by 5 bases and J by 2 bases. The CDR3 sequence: CASSANRGNTEAFF. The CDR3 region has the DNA TGTGCCAGCAGCGCAAACAGGGGAAACACTGAAGCTTTCTTT. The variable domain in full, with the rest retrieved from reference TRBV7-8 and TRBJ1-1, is GAGVSQSPRYKVAKRGQDVALRCDPISGHVSLFWYQQALGQGPEFLTYFQNEAQLDKSGLPSDRFFAERPEGSVSTLKIQRTQQEDSAVYLCASSANRGNTEAFFGQGTRLTVV.

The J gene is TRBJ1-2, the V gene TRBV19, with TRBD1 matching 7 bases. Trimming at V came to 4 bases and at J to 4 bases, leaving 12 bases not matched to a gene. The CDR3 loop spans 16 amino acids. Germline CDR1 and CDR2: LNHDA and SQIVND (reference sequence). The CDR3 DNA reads TGTGCCAGTAGTAGCGGGACAGCCACTATAATCTATGGCTACACCTTC. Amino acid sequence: CASSSGTATIIYGYTF. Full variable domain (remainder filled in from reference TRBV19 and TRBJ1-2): DGGITQSPKYLFRKEGQNVTLSCEQNLNHDAMYWYRQDPGQGLRLIYYSQIVNDFQKGDIAEGYSVSREKKESFPLTVTSAQKNPTAFYLCASSSGTATIIYGYTFGSGTRLTVV.

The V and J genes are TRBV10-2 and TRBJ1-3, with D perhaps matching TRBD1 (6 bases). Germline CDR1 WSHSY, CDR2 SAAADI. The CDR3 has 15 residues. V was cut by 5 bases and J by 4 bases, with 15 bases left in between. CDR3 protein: CASSTGKRSGNTIYF. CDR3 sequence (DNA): TGCGCCAGCAGTACAGGGAAGCGCAGCGGAAACACCATATATTTT.

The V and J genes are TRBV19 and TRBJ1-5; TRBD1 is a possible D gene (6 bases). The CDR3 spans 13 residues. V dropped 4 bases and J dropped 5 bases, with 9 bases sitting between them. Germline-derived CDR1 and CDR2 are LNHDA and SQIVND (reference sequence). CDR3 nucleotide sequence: TGTGCCAGTAGTACTCACAGGGATCAGCCCCAGCATTTT. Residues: CASSTHRDQPQHF.

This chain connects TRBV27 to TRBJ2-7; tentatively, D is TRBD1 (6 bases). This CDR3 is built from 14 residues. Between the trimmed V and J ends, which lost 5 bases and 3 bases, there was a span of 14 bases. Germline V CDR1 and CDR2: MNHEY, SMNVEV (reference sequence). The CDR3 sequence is CASSVDRFGYEQYF. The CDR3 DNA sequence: TGTGCCAGCAGTGTCGACAGGTTTGGCTACGAGCAGTACTTC.